Listed below are T cell receptor beta chains from one sample, sequenced in a study of T cell responses to AZD1222 COVID-19 vaccine. Assay used: immunoSEQ multiplex PCR; TCRdb lists only in-frame clones, some missing. The data show 98,000 or so clones, roughly 93% seen once. Sequences were derived from peripheral blood, sampled on day 0 of AZD1222 vaccination. Receptor source: an adult in good health. The CDR3 runs from the conserved cysteine through the conserved F or W. Each record gives: clone size, J gene, D gene, V gene, CDR3 protein, CDR3 DNA. A D gene is named only where the DNA matches it firmly. Clone size is shown for a subset of rows, as once, few, many or a class of expanded clone.

abundance: once; j_gene: TRBJ1-5; d_gene: .; v_gene: TRBV6-5; CDR3aa: CASSYSVRGNQPQHF; CDR3nt: TGTGCCAGCAGTTACTCAGTTAGGGGCAATCAGCCCCAGCATTTT
abundance: .; j_gene: TRBJ1-1; d_gene: .; v_gene: TRBV5-1; CDR3aa: CASSLAGKSGLPEAFF; CDR3nt: TGCGCCAGCAGCTTGGCCGGGAAAAGCGGGCTCCCTGAAGCTTTCTTT
abundance: .; j_gene: TRBJ2-2; d_gene: .; v_gene: TRBV20-1; CDR3aa: CSAKTTGELFF; CDR3nt: TGCAGTGCTAAAACCACCGGGGAGCTGTTTTTT
abundance: .; j_gene: TRBJ2-7; d_gene: .; v_gene: TRBV11-2; CDR3aa: CASSTPGPKAYEQYF; CDR3nt: TGTGCCAGCAGCACGCCGGGACCTAAGGCCTACGAGCAGTACTTC
abundance: .; j_gene: TRBJ2-1; d_gene: .; v_gene: TRBV6-5; CDR3aa: CASSFRRGYNEQFF; CDR3nt: TGTGCCAGCAGTTTCCGACGGGGGTACAATGAGCAGTTCTTC
abundance: .; j_gene: TRBJ2-7; d_gene: .; v_gene: TRBV30; CDR3aa: CAWRLNGYEQYF; CDR3nt: TGTGCCTGGAGACTAAACGGGTACGAGCAGTACTTC
abundance: .; j_gene: TRBJ2-5; d_gene: .; v_gene: TRBV9; CDR3aa: CASSVAQWETQYF; CDR3nt: TGTGCCAGCAGCGTAGCTCAGTGGGAGACCCAGTACTTC
abundance: .; j_gene: TRBJ1-5; d_gene: .; v_gene: TRBV27; CDR3aa: CASSKGGTYQPQHF; CDR3nt: TGTGCCAGCTCAAAGGGGGGAACGTATCAGCCCCAGCATTTT
abundance: .; j_gene: TRBJ1-2; d_gene: .; v_gene: TRBV28; CDR3aa: CASSSGGLGYTF; CDR3nt: TGTGCCAGCAGTTCTGGGGGCTTGGGCTACACCTTC
abundance: .; j_gene: TRBJ2-4; d_gene: .; v_gene: TRBV7-3; CDR3aa: CASSPVAAGIQYF; CDR3nt: TGTGCCAGCAGCCCCGTCGCCGCCGGCATTCAGTACTTC
abundance: few; j_gene: TRBJ1-2; d_gene: TRBD1; v_gene: TRBV9; CDR3aa: CASRTDRGTNYGYTF; CDR3nt: TGTGCCAGCAGAACGGACAGGGGCACTAACTATGGCTACACCTTC
abundance: once; j_gene: TRBJ2-2; d_gene: .; v_gene: TRBV28; CDR3aa: CASSLGGAGGELFF; CDR3nt: TGTGCCAGCAGTTTGGGGGGGGCTGGCGGGGAGCTGTTTTTT
abundance: once; j_gene: TRBJ1-3; d_gene: .; v_gene: TRBV7-2; CDR3aa: CASSLGVLGSGNTIYF; CDR3nt: TGTGCCAGCAGCTTAGGAGTCCTGGGCTCTGGAAACACCATATATTTT
abundance: .; j_gene: TRBJ2-1; d_gene: TRBD2; v_gene: TRBV5-1; CDR3aa: CASSPGRTSSYNEQFF; CDR3nt: TGCGCCAGCAGCCCCGGCCGGACTAGCTCCTACAATGAGCAGTTCTTC
abundance: .; j_gene: TRBJ1-1; d_gene: .; v_gene: TRBV6-5; CDR3aa: CASSLWEGADTEAFF; CDR3nt: TGTGCCAGCAGTCTTTGGGAAGGGGCGGACACTGAAGCTTTCTTT
abundance: few; j_gene: TRBJ2-7; d_gene: .; v_gene: TRBV7-9; CDR3aa: CASTPGQHGYEQYF; CDR3nt: TGTGCCAGCACCCCAGGACAGCACGGCTACGAGCAGTACTTC
abundance: once; j_gene: TRBJ2-7; d_gene: .; v_gene: TRBV10-3; CDR3aa: CAIAGSSYEQYF; CDR3nt: TGTGCCATCGCAGGGAGCTCCTACGAGCAGTACTTC
abundance: .; j_gene: TRBJ1-2; d_gene: .; v_gene: TRBV27; CDR3aa: CASSYDGRLDYGYTF; CDR3nt: TGTGCCAGCAGTTACGACGGACGGTTAGACTATGGCTACACCTTC
abundance: .; j_gene: TRBJ1-5; d_gene: .; v_gene: TRBV2; CDR3aa: CASSDSRGQPQHF; CDR3nt: TGTGCCAGCAGTGACAGCCGAGGGCAGCCCCAGCATTTT
abundance: .; j_gene: TRBJ2-7; d_gene: .; v_gene: TRBV3-1/TRBV3-2; CDR3aa: CASSPTGYEQYF; CDR3nt: TGTGCCAGCAGCCCGACAGGCTACGAGCAGTACTTC
abundance: .; j_gene: TRBJ2-3; d_gene: TRBD1; v_gene: TRBV6-5; CDR3aa: CASSRDSDTDTQYF; CDR3nt: TGTGCCAGCAGTCGGGACAGCGACACAGATACGCAGTATTTT
abundance: .; j_gene: TRBJ1-5; d_gene: TRBD1; v_gene: TRBV7-9; CDR3aa: CASIGTGGPLGPQHF; CDR3nt: TGTGCCAGCATAGGGACAGGGGGCCCACTTGGGCCCCAGCATTTT
abundance: .; j_gene: TRBJ2-3; d_gene: .; v_gene: TRBV5-4; CDR3aa: CASSLPGLRTDTQYF; CDR3nt: TGTGCCAGCAGCTTGCCGGGACTTCGCACAGATACGCAGTATTTT
abundance: .; j_gene: TRBJ1-6; d_gene: .; v_gene: TRBV7-3; CDR3aa: CASSQPPFSINSPLHF; CDR3nt: TGTGCCAGCAGCCAGCCCCCATTCAGTATTAATTCACCCCTCCACTTT
abundance: .; j_gene: TRBJ2-5; d_gene: TRBD1; v_gene: TRBV6-1; CDR3aa: CASSDRGKETQYF; CDR3nt: TGTGCCAGCAGTGACAGGGGGAAAGAGACCCAGTACTTC
abundance: .; j_gene: TRBJ2-1; d_gene: .; v_gene: TRBV6-5; CDR3aa: CASSYLPQGQFF; CDR3nt: TGTGCCAGCAGTTACCTCCCCCAGGGGCAGTTCTTC
abundance: once; j_gene: TRBJ2-7; d_gene: .; v_gene: TRBV15; CDR3aa: CATSSNRVSSSYEQYF; CDR3nt: TGTGCCACCAGCAGTAACCGGGTCTCAAGCTCCTACGAGCAGTACTTC
abundance: .; j_gene: TRBJ1-4; d_gene: .; v_gene: TRBV28; CDR3aa: CASSFRTGGEKLFF; CDR3nt: TGTGCCAGCAGTTTTCGGACTGGAGGTGAAAAACTGTTTTTT
abundance: few; j_gene: TRBJ2-2; d_gene: .; v_gene: TRBV3-1/TRBV3-2; CDR3aa: CASSQGTVTGELFF; CDR3nt: TGTGCCAGCAGCCAAGGCACTGTCACCGGGGAGCTGTTTTTT
abundance: .; j_gene: TRBJ1-6; d_gene: .; v_gene: TRBV3-1/TRBV3-2; CDR3aa: CASSRGLEYNSPLHF; CDR3nt: TGTGCCAGCAGCCGGGGACTCGAATATAATTCACCCCTCCACTTT
abundance: .; j_gene: TRBJ2-3; d_gene: TRBD2; v_gene: TRBV4-2; CDR3aa: CASSQEASGALGDTQYF; CDR3nt: TGTGCCAGCAGCCAAGAGGCTAGCGGGGCCCTGGGGGATACGCAGTATTTT
abundance: .; j_gene: TRBJ1-2; d_gene: .; v_gene: TRBV5-1; CDR3aa: CASSLGIGYGYTF; CDR3nt: TGCGCCAGCAGCTTGGGAATAGGGTATGGCTACACCTTC
abundance: .; j_gene: TRBJ2-6; d_gene: TRBD2; v_gene: TRBV18; CDR3aa: CASSPGLAASGANVLTF; CDR3nt: TGTGCCAGCTCACCGGGACTAGCGGCCTCTGGGGCCAACGTCCTGACTTTC
abundance: .; j_gene: TRBJ2-7; d_gene: TRBD2; v_gene: TRBV5-1; CDR3aa: CASSLLAGDHEQYF; CDR3nt: TGCGCCAGCAGCTTACTAGCGGGAGACCACGAGCAGTACTTC
abundance: .; j_gene: TRBJ1-2; d_gene: TRBD1; v_gene: TRBV5-5; CDR3aa: CASNLGGARGPYTF; CDR3nt: TGTGCCAGCAACTTGGGGGGAGCGAGGGGGCCCTACACCTTC
abundance: .; j_gene: TRBJ1-1; d_gene: .; v_gene: TRBV5-1; CDR3aa: CASSVDSLNTEAFF; CDR3nt: TGCGCCAGCAGCGTGGACAGTTTGAACACTGAAGCTTTCTTT
abundance: .; j_gene: TRBJ2-1; d_gene: .; v_gene: TRBV10-2; CDR3aa: CASSEVSGSGLGHNEQFF; CDR3nt: TGCGCCAGCAGTGAAGTTTCCGGGAGTGGGTTGGGGCACAATGAGCAGTTCTTC
abundance: .; j_gene: TRBJ2-5; d_gene: .; v_gene: TRBV28; CDR3aa: CASSPSGRQRETQYF; CDR3nt: TGTGCCAGCAGTCCCTCGGGGAGACAGCGGGAGACCCAGTACTTC
abundance: once; j_gene: TRBJ2-1; d_gene: TRBD2; v_gene: TRBV4-2; CDR3aa: CASSQDGTSGRAEQFF; CDR3nt: TGTGCCAGCAGCCAAGATGGGACTAGCGGGAGGGCTGAGCAGTTCTTC
abundance: .; j_gene: TRBJ1-4; d_gene: .; v_gene: TRBV28; CDR3aa: CASSLSRGKLFF; CDR3nt: TGTGCCAGCAGTTTATCGAGGGGAAAACTGTTTTTT
abundance: .; j_gene: TRBJ2-2; d_gene: TRBD2; v_gene: TRBV27; CDR3aa: CASSFFASGTGELFF; CDR3nt: TGTGCCAGCAGTTTTTTCGCTAGCGGCACCGGGGAGCTGTTTTTT
abundance: once; j_gene: TRBJ2-1; d_gene: .; v_gene: TRBV5-4; CDR3aa: CASSSPGPSAIDEQFF; CDR3nt: TGTGCCAGCAGCTCGCCGGGACCCTCCGCAATCGATGAGCAGTTCTTC
abundance: once; j_gene: TRBJ1-3; d_gene: .; v_gene: TRBV20-1; CDR3aa: CSASGPAGNTIYF; CDR3nt: TGCAGTGCTAGTGGGCCAGCTGGAAACACCATATATTTT
abundance: once; j_gene: TRBJ2-7; d_gene: TRBD2; v_gene: TRBV11-3; CDR3aa: CASSFLTSGVYEQYF; CDR3nt: TGTGCCAGCAGCTTCCTGACTAGCGGGGTGTACGAGCAGTACTTC
abundance: once; j_gene: TRBJ2-2; d_gene: .; v_gene: TRBV10-3; CDR3aa: CAIRGARERNTGELFF; CDR3nt: TGTGCCATCAGGGGGGCGCGGGAGCGGAACACCGGGGAGCTGTTTTTT
abundance: .; j_gene: TRBJ1-5; d_gene: .; v_gene: TRBV18; CDR3aa: CASSPDWNQPQHF; CDR3nt: TGTGCCAGCTCTCCGGACTGGAATCAGCCCCAGCATTTT
abundance: .; j_gene: TRBJ1-5; d_gene: .; v_gene: TRBV5-5; CDR3aa: CASSFTGSSNQPQHF; CDR3nt: TGTGCCAGCAGCTTTACAGGGAGTAGCAATCAGCCCCAGCATTTT
abundance: .; j_gene: TRBJ2-7; d_gene: .; v_gene: TRBV29-1; CDR3aa: CTLELSWQPKNTYEQYF; CDR3nt: TGCACCCTTGAATTATCCTGGCAGCCAAAGAATACCTACGAGCAGTACTTC